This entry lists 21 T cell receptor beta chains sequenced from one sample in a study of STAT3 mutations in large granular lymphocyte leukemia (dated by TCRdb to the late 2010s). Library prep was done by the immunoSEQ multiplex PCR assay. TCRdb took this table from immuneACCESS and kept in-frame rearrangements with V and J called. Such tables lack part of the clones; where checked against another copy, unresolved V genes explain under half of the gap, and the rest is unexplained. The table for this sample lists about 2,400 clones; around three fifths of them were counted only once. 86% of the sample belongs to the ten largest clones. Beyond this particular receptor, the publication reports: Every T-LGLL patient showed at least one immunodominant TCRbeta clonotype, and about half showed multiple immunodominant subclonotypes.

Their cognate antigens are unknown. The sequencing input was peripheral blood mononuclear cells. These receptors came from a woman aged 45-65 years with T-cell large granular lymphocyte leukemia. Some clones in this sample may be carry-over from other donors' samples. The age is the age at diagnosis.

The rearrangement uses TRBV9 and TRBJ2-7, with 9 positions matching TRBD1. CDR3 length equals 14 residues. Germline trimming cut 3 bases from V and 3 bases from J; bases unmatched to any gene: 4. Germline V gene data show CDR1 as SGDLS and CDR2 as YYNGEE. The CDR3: CASSADRGNYEQYF. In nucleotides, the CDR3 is TGTGCCAGCAGCGCTGACAGGGGGAACTACGAGCAGTACTTC. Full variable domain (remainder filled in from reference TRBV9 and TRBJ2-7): DSGVTQTPKHLITATGQRVTLRCSPRSGDLSVYWYQQSLDQGLQFLIQYYNGEERAKGNILERFSAQQFPDLHSELNLSSLELGDSALYFCASSADRGNYEQYFGPGTRLTVT.

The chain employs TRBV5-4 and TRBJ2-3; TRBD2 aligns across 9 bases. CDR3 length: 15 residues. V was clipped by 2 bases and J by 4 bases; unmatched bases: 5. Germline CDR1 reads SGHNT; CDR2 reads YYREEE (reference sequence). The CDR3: CASSFSGSRADTQYF. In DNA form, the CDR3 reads TGTGCCAGCAGCTTTAGCGGGAGCCGCGCAGATACGCAGTATTTT.

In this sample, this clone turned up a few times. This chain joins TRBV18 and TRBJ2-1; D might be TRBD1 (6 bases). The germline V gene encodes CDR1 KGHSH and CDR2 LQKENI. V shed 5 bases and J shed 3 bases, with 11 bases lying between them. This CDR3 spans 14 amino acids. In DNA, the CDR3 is TGTGCCAGCTCAGTTACAGGGTTCTACAATGAGCAGTTCTTC. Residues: CASSVTGFYNEQFF. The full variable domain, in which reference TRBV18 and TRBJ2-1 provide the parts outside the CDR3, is NAGVMQNPRHLVRRRGQEARLRCSPMKGHSHVYWYRQLPEEGLKFMVYLQKENIIDESGMPKERFSAEFPKEGPSILRIQQVVRGDSAAYFCASSVTGFYNEQFFGPGTRLTVL.

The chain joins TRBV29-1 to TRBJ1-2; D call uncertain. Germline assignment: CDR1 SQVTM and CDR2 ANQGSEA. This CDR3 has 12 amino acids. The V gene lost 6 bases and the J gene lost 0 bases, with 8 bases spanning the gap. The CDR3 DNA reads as TGCAGCGTCTCCGGGTCTAACTATGGCTACACCTTC. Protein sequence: CSVSGSNYGYTF.

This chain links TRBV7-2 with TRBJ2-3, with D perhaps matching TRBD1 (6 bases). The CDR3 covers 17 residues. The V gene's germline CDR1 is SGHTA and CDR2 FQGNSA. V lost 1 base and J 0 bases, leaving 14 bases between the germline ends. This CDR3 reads CASSLVPTGPSTDTQYF. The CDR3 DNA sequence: TGTGCCAGCAGCTTAGTTCCCACAGGGCCTAGCACAGATACGCAGTATTTT. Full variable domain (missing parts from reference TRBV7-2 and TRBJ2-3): GAGVSQSPSNKVTEKGKDVELRCDPISGHTALYWYRQSLGQGLEFLIYFQGNSAPDKSGLPSDRFSAERTGGSVSTLTIQRTQQEDSAVYLCASSLVPTGPSTDTQYFGPGTRLTVL.

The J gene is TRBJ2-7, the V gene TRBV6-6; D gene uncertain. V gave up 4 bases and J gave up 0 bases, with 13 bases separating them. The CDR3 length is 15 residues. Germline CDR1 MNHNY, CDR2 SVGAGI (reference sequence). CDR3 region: CASSWPAAYSYEQYF. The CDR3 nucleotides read TGTGCCAGCAGTTGGCCGGCTGCTTACTCCTACGAGCAGTACTTC.

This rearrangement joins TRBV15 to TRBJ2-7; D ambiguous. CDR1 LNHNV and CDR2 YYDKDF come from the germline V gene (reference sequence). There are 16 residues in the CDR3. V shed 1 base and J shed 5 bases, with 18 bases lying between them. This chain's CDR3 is CATSRGLWSRADEQYF. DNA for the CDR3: TGTGCCACCAGCAGAGGGTTGTGGAGTAGGGCGGACGAGCAGTACTTC.

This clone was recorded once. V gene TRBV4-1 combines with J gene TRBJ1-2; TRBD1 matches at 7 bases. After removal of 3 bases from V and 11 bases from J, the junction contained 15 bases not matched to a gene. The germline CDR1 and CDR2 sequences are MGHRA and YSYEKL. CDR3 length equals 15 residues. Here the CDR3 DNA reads TGCGCCAGCAGCCACCCGGGGACAGCCACTATGGTTTACACCTTC. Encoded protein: CASSHPGTATMVYTF.

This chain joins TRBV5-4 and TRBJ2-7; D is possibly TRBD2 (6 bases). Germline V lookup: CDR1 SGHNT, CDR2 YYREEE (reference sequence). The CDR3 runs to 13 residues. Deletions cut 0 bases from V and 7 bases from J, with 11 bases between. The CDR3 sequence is CASSLELAREQYF. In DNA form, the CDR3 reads TGTGCCAGCAGCTTGGAACTAGCTCGGGAGCAGTACTTC. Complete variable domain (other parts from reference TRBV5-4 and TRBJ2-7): ETGVTQSPTHLIKTRGQQVTLRCSSQSGHNTVSWYQQALGQGPQFIFQYYREEENGRGNFPPRFSGLQFPNYSSELNVNALELDDSALYLCASSLELAREQYFGPGTRLTVT.

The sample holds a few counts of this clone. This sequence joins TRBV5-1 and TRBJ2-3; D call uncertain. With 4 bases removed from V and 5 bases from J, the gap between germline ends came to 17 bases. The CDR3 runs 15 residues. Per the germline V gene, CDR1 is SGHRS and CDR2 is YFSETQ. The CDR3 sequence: CASSLVGKTEDTQYF. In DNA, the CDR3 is TGCGCCAGCAGCCTGGTTGGGAAGACGGAAGATACGCAGTATTTT.

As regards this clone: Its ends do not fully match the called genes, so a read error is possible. CDR3: CASRLGYLSSYNEQFF. As DNA, the CDR3 is TGTGCCAGCAGATTGGGGTACTTGAGCTCCTACAATGAGCAGTTCTTC. The V and J genes are TRBV5-4 and TRBJ2-1; D gene uncertain. The CDR3 length is 16 residues. Germline values: CDR1 SGHNT, CDR2 YYREEE (reference sequence).

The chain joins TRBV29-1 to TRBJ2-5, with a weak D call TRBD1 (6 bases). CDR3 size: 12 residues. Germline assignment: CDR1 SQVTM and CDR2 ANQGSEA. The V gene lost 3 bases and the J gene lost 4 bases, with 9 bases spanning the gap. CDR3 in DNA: TGCAGCGTTGAGGGGGCCCCAGAGACCCAGTACTTC. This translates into CSVEGAPETQYF.

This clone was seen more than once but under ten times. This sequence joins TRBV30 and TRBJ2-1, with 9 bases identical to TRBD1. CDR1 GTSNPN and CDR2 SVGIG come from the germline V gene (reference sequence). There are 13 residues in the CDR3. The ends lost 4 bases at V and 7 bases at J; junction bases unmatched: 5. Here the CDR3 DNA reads TGTGCCTGGAAGAGGACAGGGGTTAATGAGCAGTTCTTC. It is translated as CAWKRTGVNEQFF.

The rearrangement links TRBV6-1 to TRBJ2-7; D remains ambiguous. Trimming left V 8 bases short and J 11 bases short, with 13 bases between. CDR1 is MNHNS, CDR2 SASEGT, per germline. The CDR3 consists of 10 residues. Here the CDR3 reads CASPGLGKYF. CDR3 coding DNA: TGTGCCAGCCCCGGTCTTGGGAAGTACTTC.

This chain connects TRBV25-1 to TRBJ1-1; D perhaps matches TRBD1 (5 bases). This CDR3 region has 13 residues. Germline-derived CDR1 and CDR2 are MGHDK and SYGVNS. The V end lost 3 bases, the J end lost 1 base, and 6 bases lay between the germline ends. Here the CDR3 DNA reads TGTGCCAGCAGTGAGGGGACGAACACTGAAGCTTTCTTT. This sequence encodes CASSEGTNTEAFF.

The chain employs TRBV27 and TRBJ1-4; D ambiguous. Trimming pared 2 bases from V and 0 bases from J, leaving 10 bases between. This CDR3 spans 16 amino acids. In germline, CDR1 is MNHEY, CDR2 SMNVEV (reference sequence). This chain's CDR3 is CASSLGRKATNEKLFF. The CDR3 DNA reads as TGTGCCAGCAGTTTAGGTCGGAAAGCAACTAATGAAAAACTGTTTTTT.

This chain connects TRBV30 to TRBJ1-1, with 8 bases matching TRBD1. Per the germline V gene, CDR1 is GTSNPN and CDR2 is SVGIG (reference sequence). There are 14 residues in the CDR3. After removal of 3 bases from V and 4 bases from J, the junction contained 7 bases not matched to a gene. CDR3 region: CAWRAGGWSTEAFF. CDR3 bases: TGTGCCTGGAGGGCAGGGGGCTGGAGCACTGAAGCTTTCTTT.

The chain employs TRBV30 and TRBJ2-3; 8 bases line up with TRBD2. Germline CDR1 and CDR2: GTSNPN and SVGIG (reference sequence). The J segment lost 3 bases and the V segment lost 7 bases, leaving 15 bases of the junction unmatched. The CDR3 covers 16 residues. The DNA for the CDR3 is TGTGCCTCGACCACCGGGACTAGGACTGCAACAGATACGCAGTATTTT. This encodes CASTTGTRTATDTQYF.

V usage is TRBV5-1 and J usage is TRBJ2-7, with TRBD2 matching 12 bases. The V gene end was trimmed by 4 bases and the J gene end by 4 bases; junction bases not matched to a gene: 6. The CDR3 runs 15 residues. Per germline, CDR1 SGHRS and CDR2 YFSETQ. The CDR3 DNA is TGCGCCAGCAGCGTGGGGACTAGCGGGTTTTACGAGCAGTACTTC. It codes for CASSVGTSGFYEQYF.

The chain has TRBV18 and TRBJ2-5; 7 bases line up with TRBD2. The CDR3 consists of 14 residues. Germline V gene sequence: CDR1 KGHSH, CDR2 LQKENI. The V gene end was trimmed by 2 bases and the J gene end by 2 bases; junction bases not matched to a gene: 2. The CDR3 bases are TGTGCCAGCTCACCAAGGACTAGTCAAGAGACCCAGTACTTC. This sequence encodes CASSPRTSQETQYF.

Here the CDR3 reads CASSLETSGSEQYF. CDR3 nucleotides: TGCGCCAGCAGCTTGGAAACTAGCGGGAGCGAGCAGTACTTC. The chain has TRBV5-1 and TRBJ2-7, with TRBD2 matching 11 bases. Germline CDR1 is SGHRS and CDR2 is YFSETQ. The CDR3 sequence is 14 residues long. With 0 bases clipped from V and 6 bases from J, the junction kept 2 bases outside the gene matches.